A single sample is the source of the 25 T cell receptor beta chains below, sequenced in a study of cytomegalovirus exposure and HLA in healthy donors. Profiling relied on immunoSEQ multiplex PCR, and the TCRdb table lists in-frame clones only, not all of them. The sample lists 160,000 or so clones, around four fifths occurring once. Sequencing input: PBMCs. The receptor source for this set is a man aged 25-45 years in good health and CMV-seropositive.

V gene TRBV4-1 combines with J gene TRBJ1-2; TRBD1 agrees at 10 bases. The germline V gene encodes CDR1 MGHRA and CDR2 YSYEKL. The CDR3 sequence is 16 residues long. V lost 4 bases, J lost 5 bases, and 10 bases stayed unmatched. For the CDR3, the DNA is TGCGCCAGCAGCCCCCACGGACAGGGGGTGACATATGGCTACACCTTC. This encodes CASSPHGQGVTYGYTF.

The sample holds one count of this clone. The chain joins TRBV7-6 to TRBJ1-4; 10 positions match TRBD1. V lost 1 base to trimming and J lost 6 bases; unmatched junction nucleotides: 8. Germline V gene lookup returns CDR1 SGHVS and CDR2 FNYEAQ. The CDR3 length is 17 residues. The CDR3 DNA sequence: TGTGCCAGCAGCTTAGGCTACGGGACAGGGGAGTATGAAAAACTGTTTTTT. Translating gives CASSLGYGTGEYEKLFF.

The chain couples TRBV4-1 to TRBJ2-7; D is possibly TRBD2 (7 bases). The CDR3 runs to 13 residues. Germline V lookup: CDR1 MGHRA, CDR2 YSYEKL. Trimming left V 7 bases short and J 1 base short, with 11 bases between. The CDR3 DNA sequence: TGCGCCAGCACAGGGAGGGGGTCCTACGAGCAGTACTTC. It specifies CASTGRGSYEQYF.

This chain joins TRBV4-1 and TRBJ1-6; D gene uncertain. Germline CDR1 and CDR2: MGHRA and YSYEKL. The V and J ends lost 1 base and 7 bases respectively, with 8 bases between them. The CDR3 is 14 amino acids. The DNA for the CDR3 is TGCGCCAGCAGCCAAGTTGGAGGGAATTCACCCCTCCACTTT. Its translation is CASSQVGGNSPLHF.

The gene calls are TRBV6-5 and TRBJ1-2; no clear D. V gave up 6 bases and J gave up 6 bases, with 11 bases separating them. Germline loops: CDR1 MNHEY, CDR2 SVGAGI. There are 12 residues in the CDR3. CDR3 DNA: TGTGCCAGCAGCCAGACTTACGATGGCTACACCTTC. It yields the protein CASSQTYDGYTF.

The V gene is TRBV5-1, the J gene TRBJ1-1; D is unclear. Deletions cut 0 bases from V and 4 bases from J, with 13 bases between. From germline, CDR1 is SGHRS and CDR2 YFSETQ. This CDR3 comprises 15 residues. CDR3 protein: CASSLEASEGTEAFF. DNA for the CDR3: TGCGCCAGCAGCTTGGAGGCTTCCGAGGGCACTGAAGCTTTCTTT.

J is TRBJ1-5 and V is TRBV30, with no clear D. CDR1 and CDR2 from the germline V gene are GTSNPN and SVGIG (reference sequence). Trimming took off 3 bases at V and 1 base at J, with 19 bases between the two ends. The CDR3 runs 17 residues. The CDR3 loop reads CAWSDGRHIGSNQPQHF. CDR3 coding DNA: TGTGCCTGGAGCGATGGGAGGCACATAGGGAGCAATCAGCCCCAGCATTTT.

The genes are TRBV4-1 and TRBJ2-5, with D maybe TRBD2 (6 bases). Trimming removed 1 base from V and 5 bases from J, with 20 bases in between. CDR1 is MGHRA and CDR2 is YSYEKL in the germline V gene. The CDR3 runs to 17 residues. The CDR3 DNA follows: TGCGCCAGCAGCCAAGGTGAGGCAGGGACTGAAGGGGAGACCCAGTACTTC. Its protein product is CASSQGEAGTEGETQYF.

The chain is built from TRBV5-1 and TRBJ2-3, with D unresolved. Germline lookup yields CDR1 SGHRS and CDR2 YFSETQ. The V end lost 0 bases, the J end lost 2 bases, and 10 bases lay between the germline ends. This CDR3 comprises 15 residues. In DNA form, the CDR3 reads TGCGCCAGCAGCTTGGGAACTGGTGACACAGATACGCAGTATTTT. Protein sequence: CASSLGTGDTDTQYF.

This sequence joins TRBV19 and TRBJ1-6; 9 bases are a match to TRBD1. The junction had 4 bases not matched to a gene; V was cut back by 6 bases and J by 10 bases. There are 13 residues in the CDR3. CDR1 and CDR2 from the germline V gene are LNHDA and SQIVND (reference sequence). The CDR3 bases are TGTGCCAGTAGGGGGACAGGGTACTCACCCCTCCACTTT. It is translated as CASRGTGYSPLHF.

The chain uses TRBV19 and TRBJ2-1, with 12 bases lining up with TRBD2. The CDR3 covers 16 residues. With V trimmed by 0 bases and J by 9 bases, 6 bases remained unmatched. CDR1 is LNHDA and CDR2 is SQIVND in the germline V gene (reference sequence). This CDR3 is CASSIDSSGGASEQFF. CDR3 sequence (DNA): TGTGCCAGTAGTATAGATTCTAGCGGGGGGGCCAGTGAGCAGTTCTTC.

The chain joins TRBV30 to TRBJ2-6, with 10 bases matching TRBD1. J lost 3 bases, V lost 2 bases, and 4 bases had no gene match. The CDR3 loop spans 16 amino acids. The V gene's germline CDR1 is GTSNPN and CDR2 SVGIG (reference sequence). CDR3 coding DNA: TGTGCCTGGAGTTTAGACAGGGGGCTTGGGGCCAACGTCCTGACTTTC. Translating it yields CAWSLDRGLGANVLTF.

Here the CDR3 reads CASSVASQGGYNEQFF. The CDR3 nucleotides are TGTGCCAGCAGCGTAGCGTCACAGGGGGGTTACAATGAGCAGTTCTTC. The chain carries TRBV9 and TRBJ2-1, with 8 positions matching TRBD1. J gave up 4 bases and V 0 bases, and 6 bases lay outside the gene matches. Germline V lookup: CDR1 SGDLS, CDR2 YYNGEE. The CDR3 has 16 residues. Using reference TRBV9 and TRBJ2-1 for the parts outside the CDR3, the full variable domain is DSGVTQTPKHLITATGQRVTLRCSPRSGDLSVYWYQQSLDQGLQFLIQYYNGEERAKGNILERFSAQQFPDLHSELNLSSLELGDSALYFCASSVASQGGYNEQFFGPGTRLTVL.

The rearrangement links TRBV6-5 to TRBJ2-1; tentative D call: TRBD2 (8 bases). Germline values: CDR1 MNHEY, CDR2 SVGAGI. Trimming left V 7 bases short and J 4 bases short, with 17 bases between. The CDR3 extends over 15 amino acids. The CDR3 region is CASNGRDSDYNEQFF. CDR3 bases: TGTGCCAGCAACGGGAGGGACAGTGATTACAATGAGCAGTTCTTC.

The gene calls are TRBV10-3 and TRBJ2-1; D is ambiguous. CDR1 is ENHRY, CDR2 SYGVKD, per germline. The CDR3 contains 14 residues. V dropped 2 bases and J dropped 9 bases, with 14 bases sitting between them. CDR3 region: CAISELTGLGEQFF. The CDR3 coding sequence is TGTGCCATCAGTGAGCTCACGGGTCTGGGTGAGCAGTTCTTC.

This chain connects TRBV15 to TRBJ1-3; no firm D call. The ends were cut back, 0 bases at V and 4 bases at J, with 10 bases in the middle. Germline values: CDR1 LNHNV, CDR2 YYDKDF (reference sequence). There are 15 residues in the CDR3. CDR3 loop: CATSRDLAVGNTIYF. The CDR3 region has the DNA TGTGCCACCAGCAGAGATCTGGCAGTAGGAAACACCATATATTTT.

This clone was observed a few times. This sequence joins TRBV15 and TRBJ2-3, with TRBD1 identical over 8 bases. CDR3 length: 15 amino acids. Per germline, CDR1 LNHNV and CDR2 YYDKDF (reference sequence). V lost 0 bases, J lost 5 bases, and 4 bases stayed unmatched. In DNA form, the CDR3 reads TGTGCCACCAGCAGAGAAACAGGGGGGCAAGATACGCAGTATTTT. It specifies CATSRETGGQDTQYF.

The chain employs TRBV9 and TRBJ2-2; a weak D match, TRBD1 (6 bases). CDR3 length: 14 residues. V lost 0 bases and J lost 8, with 11 bases in between. CDR1 is SGDLS and CDR2 is YYNGEE in the germline V gene. CDR3: CASSVVGAWGELFF. Written as DNA, the CDR3 is TGTGCCAGCAGCGTAGTGGGGGCCTGGGGGGAGCTGTTTTTT.

The chain uses TRBV11-3 and TRBJ2-7; D not resolved. V was shortened by 2 bases and J by 0 bases, with 11 bases between the two germline ends. Germline V gene lookup returns CDR1 SGHNT and CDR2 YENEEA. The CDR3 runs 15 residues. CDR3: CASSLKYSSSYEQYF. In DNA, the CDR3 is TGTGCCAGCAGCTTAAAGTACTCGAGCTCCTACGAGCAGTACTTC.

The V call is TRBV12-5, the J call TRBJ2-2, with 8 nucleotides matching TRBD1. The CDR3 consists of 16 residues. The germline V gene has CDR1 LGHNT and CDR2 FRNRAP. Trimming at V came to 2 bases and at J to 3 bases, leaving 5 bases not matched to a gene. CDR3 loop: CASGLYRGFDTGELFF. DNA of the CDR3: TGTGCTAGTGGTTTGTACAGGGGGTTCGACACCGGGGAGCTGTTTTTT.

The genes are TRBV7-2 and TRBJ2-7, with 15 bases matching TRBD2. Per the germline V gene, CDR1 is SGHTA and CDR2 is FQGNSA. The CDR3 has 17 amino acids. V lost 0 bases to trimming and J lost 7 bases; unmatched junction nucleotides: 7. CDR3 in DNA: TGTGCCAGCAGCTTAGCCGGGACTAGCGGGGGGCCCAGGGAGCAGTACTTC. It codes for CASSLAGTSGGPREQYF.

The J gene is TRBJ2-3, the V gene TRBV5-1; TRBD2 matches at 7 bases. V was clipped by 3 bases and J by 0 bases; unmatched bases: 7. Germline V gene sequence: CDR1 SGHRS, CDR2 YFSETQ. The CDR3 sequence is 16 residues long. The CDR3 bases are TGCGCCAGCAGCTGGGGTAAGCGGGGCAGCACAGATACGCAGTATTTT. Protein: CASSWGKRGSTDTQYF.

This sequence joins TRBV18 and TRBJ1-1; no clear D. Germline-derived CDR1 and CDR2 are KGHSH and LQKENI. V lost 8 bases to trimming and J lost 1 base, with 11 bases between them. The CDR3 consists of 13 residues. The CDR3 loop is CASAFGENTEAFF. As DNA, the CDR3 is TGTGCCAGCGCCTTCGGGGAGAACACTGAAGCTTTCTTT.

The table lists this clone with a count of one. The chain links TRBV4-3 to TRBJ1-6; possible D gene TRBD1, 6 bases. The CDR3 consists of 16 residues. The V gene lost 0 bases and the J gene lost 10 bases, with 16 bases spanning the gap. Germline V gives CDR1 LGHNA, CDR2 YSLEER. The CDR3 loop reads CASSQDRQGLGSPLHF. The CDR3 bases are TGCGCCAGCAGCCAAGATCGCCAGGGGTTGGGGTCACCCCTCCACTTT.

V gene TRBV6-6 combines with J gene TRBJ1-3, with 7 bases lining up with TRBD1. The germline V gene encodes CDR1 MNHNY and CDR2 SVGAGI (reference sequence). V dropped 6 bases and J dropped 0; count of bases not matched to a gene: 8. The CDR3 extends over 16 amino acids. The CDR3 here is CASSSGTALSGNTIYF. In DNA, the CDR3 is TGTGCCAGCAGCTCCGGGACAGCTCTCTCTGGAAACACCATATATTTT.